These 18 T cell receptor beta chains were sequenced from one sample in a study of blood T cells in healthy people across ages. A sample-barcoded 5' primer and a J-beta primer mix were used in a second PCR of roughly 6 to 12 cycles. TCRdb ran MiXCR on the 5' RACE reads and lists one entry per CDR3 protein. The repertoire includes some 1,000,000 distinct CDR3 sequences, around 27% of them detected once, and around 0.75% sits in the top ten. This sample also belongs to another study, concerning T cells of mothers and their children.

Sequences were obtained from blood. These receptors were taken from a girl aged 2-10 years in good health.

V is TRBV7-9 and J is TRBJ2-5, with D possibly matching TRBD2 (5 bases). The DNA matches TRBJ2-1 better at its end, which makes the J call doubtful. Germline CDR1 reads SEHNR; CDR2 reads FQNEAQ (reference sequence). CDR3 length: 15 amino acids. This CDR3 reads CASSLGEFAGNEQFF. The DNA of the CDR3 is TGTGCCAGCAGCTTAGGGGAGTTCGCGGGTAATGAGCAGTTCTTC.

The chain is built from TRBV7-2 and TRBJ2-7; D gene unclear. This CDR3 spans 15 amino acids. Germline values: CDR1 SGHTA, CDR2 FQGNSA. V dropped 3 bases and J dropped 0 bases, with 12 bases sitting between them. CDR3 coding DNA: TGTGCCAGCAGCTTCGGCACCGCCCCCTCCTACGAGCAGTACTTC. This translates into CASSFGTAPSYEQYF.

The chain couples TRBV6-5 to TRBJ2-7; D tentatively fits TRBD1 or TRBD2 (5 bases each). The germline gives CDR1 MNHEY, CDR2 SVGAGI. V was pared by 5 bases and J by 3 bases, with 17 bases between. CDR3 length equals 15 residues. The CDR3 sequence: CASSQRGVNLYEQYF. The DNA for the CDR3 is TGTGCCAGCAGTCAGAGAGGGGTTAACCTCTACGAGCAGTACTTC.

There are a few counts of this clonotype. The genes are TRBV19 and TRBJ2-1, with 7 nucleotides matching TRBD2. This CDR3 has 18 residues. The V and J ends lost 0 bases and 9 bases, in that order; junction bases with no gene match: 17. The germline V gene encodes CDR1 LNHDA and CDR2 SQIVND (reference sequence). CDR3 residues: CASSIDAERGGPTSEQFF. The CDR3 coding sequence is TGTGCCAGTAGTATAGACGCTGAGCGGGGTGGCCCTACAAGTGAGCAGTTCTTC.

This clonotype has a single count. The junction differs from germline at one of its ends, possibly a read error. The rearrangement joins TRBV19 to TRBJ2-3; 8 positions match TRBD1. Germline V lookup: CDR1 LNHDA, CDR2 SQIVND (reference sequence). This CDR3 is built from 14 residues. Here the CDR3 reads CASRINRGSDTQYF. CDR3 in DNA: TGTGCCAGTAGGATAAACAGGGGGTCGGATACGCAATATTTT.

The chain links TRBV7-6 to TRBJ2-3, with D tentatively TRBD2 (6 bases). V was pared by 4 bases and J by 1 base, with 18 bases between. The length of the CDR3 is 17 residues. Germline V lookup: CDR1 SGHVS, CDR2 FNYEAQ. The CDR3 DNA reads as TGTGCCAGCAGCTCCCTCGCCTTTGGCGGGGGCACAGATACGCAGTATTTT. Encoded protein: CASSSLAFGGGTDTQYF.

V usage is TRBV9 and J usage is TRBJ2-5; 11 nucleotides agree with TRBD2. V was clipped by 3 bases and J by 3 bases; unmatched bases: 7. Germline CDR1 SGDLS, CDR2 YYNGEE. This CDR3 region has 16 residues. CDR3 amino acids: CASSEWTSGFEETQYF. The CDR3, as DNA: TGTGCCAGCAGCGAGTGGACTAGCGGGTTTGAAGAGACCCAGTACTTC.

A word on this clonotype: One end of the junction varies from germline; a read error may be responsible. The chain employs TRBV4-1 and TRBJ2-5, with 10 bases aligning to TRBD2. The J call may be mistaken, given a closer DNA end match to TRBJ2-7. CDR1 is MGHRA, CDR2 YSYEKL, per germline. The CDR3 has 15 amino acids. The DNA of the CDR3 is TGCGCCAGCACCCAAGAACTAGCGGGAATTGGCGAGCAGTACTTC. It specifies CASTQELAGIGEQYF.

Written as DNA, the CDR3 is TGCGCCAGCAGCTGGGACAGATTCACAGATACGCAGTATTTT. It encodes CASSWDRFTDTQYF. This chain links TRBV5-1 with TRBJ2-3, with TRBD1 matching 7 bases. With V trimmed by 3 bases and J by 2 bases, 3 bases remained unmatched. The germline V gene has CDR1 SGHRS and CDR2 YFSETQ. This CDR3 contains 14 residues.

This clonotype was recorded many times. The chain joins TRBV20-1 to TRBJ1-4, with no clear D. The CDR3 extends over 10 amino acids. Germline V gene lookup returns CDR1 DFQATT and CDR2 SNEGSKA (reference sequence). Trimming shortened V by 7 bases and J by 8 bases, and 8 bases separated the two germline ends. The CDR3 nucleotides read TGCAGTGTAGGTGAAGAAAAACTGTTTTTT. Protein: CSVGEEKLFF.

This clonotype was counted between two and nine times. An end of the junction differs from the germline gene, which may be a read error. V is TRBV7-2 and J is TRBJ2-7; D is perhaps TRBD2 (6 bases). The CDR3 spans 13 residues. Germline CDR1 and CDR2: SGHTA and FQGNSA. CDR3 DNA sequence: TGTGCCAGCAGCTGGGACTCCCCGGGGGAGCAGCACTTC. Translated, it gives CASSWDSPGEQHF. The entire variable domain, with the rest obtained from reference TRBV7-2 and TRBJ2-7, is as follows: GAGVSQSPSNKVTEKGKDVELRCDPISGHTALYWYRQSLGQGLEFLIYFQGNSAPDKSGLPSDRFSAERTGGSVSTLTIQRTQQEDSAVYLCASSWDSPGEQHFGPGTRLTVT.

This clonotype was observed a few times. In DNA, the CDR3 is TGTGCCAGCAGCCAAGAGCTGGGCGGGGGGGTTCGGCAGTTCTTC. It encodes CASSQELGGGVRQFF. This chain uses TRBV14 with TRBJ2-1, with 9 bases fitting TRBD2. Germline CDR1 reads SGHDN; CDR2 reads FVKESK. Trimming at V came to 0 bases and at J to 12 bases, leaving 9 bases not matched to a gene. The CDR3 is 15 amino acids.

The chain employs TRBV15 and TRBJ2-5; D gene uncertain. The V gene lost 1 base and the J gene lost 1 base, with 7 bases spanning the gap. The length of the CDR3 is 14 residues. CDR1 and CDR2 (germline): LNHNV, YYDKDF (reference sequence). The CDR3 region has the DNA TGTGCCACCAGCAGAGGCAACACCCAAGAGACCCAGTACTTC. Translated: CATSRGNTQETQYF. The full variable domain, its missing parts supplied by reference TRBV15 and TRBJ2-5, is DAMVIQNPRYQVTQFGKPVTLSCSQTLNHNVMYWYQQKSSQAPKLLFHYYDKDFNNEADTPDNFQSRRPNTSFCFLDIRSPGLGDTAMYLCATSRGNTQETQYFGPGTRLLVL.

This clonotype was observed a handful of times. V is TRBV10-3 and J is TRBJ2-7, with TRBD1 as a possible D gene (6 bases). Germline CDR1 reads ENHRY; CDR2 reads SYGVKD. The CDR3 is 14 residues long. Trimming shortened V by 6 bases and J by 2 bases, and 14 bases separated the two germline ends. The DNA for the CDR3 is TGTGCCATCAGGGGGGACACGGCGCCCTACGAGCAGTACTTC. Amino acid sequence: CAIRGDTAPYEQYF.

The chain employs TRBV7-8 and TRBJ1-2; 9 nucleotides line up with TRBD1. After removal of 0 bases from V and 7 bases from J, the junction contained 15 bases not matched to a gene. Germline-derived CDR1 and CDR2 are SGHVS and FQNEAQ. This CDR3 has 18 residues. Here the CDR3 reads CASSLAPGQGPIGGGYTF. The CDR3 DNA is TGTGCCAGCAGCTTAGCACCGGGACAGGGTCCCATTGGGGGTGGCTACACCTTC.

This chain connects TRBV28 to TRBJ1-6; D uncertain. The V and J ends lost 6 bases and 4 bases respectively, with 10 bases between them. Germline CDR1 is MDHEN and CDR2 is SYDVKM. The CDR3 is 14 residues long. The CDR3 nucleotides are TGTGCCAGCAGGGAGGGCGAATATAATTCACCCCTCCACTTT. It translates to CASREGEYNSPLHF.

The gene calls are TRBV28 and TRBJ2-5; 7 nucleotides line up with TRBD1. The germline V gene encodes CDR1 MDHEN and CDR2 SYDVKM. CDR3 length equals 19 residues. Trimming cost V 6 bases and J 5 bases; bases outside gene matches: 24. CDR3 sequence reads: CASRTRTGATNPYGETQYF. The CDR3 DNA sequence: TGTGCCAGCAGGACTCGAACAGGGGCCACGAATCCCTACGGGGAGACCCAGTACTTC.

V is TRBV24-1 and J is TRBJ2-1, with D hard to call. Germline loops: CDR1 KGHDR, CDR2 SFDVKD. The CDR3 spans 13 residues. The V gene lost 0 bases and the J gene lost 5 bases, with 4 bases spanning the gap. The chain's CDR3 is CATSDLYDNEQFF. CDR3 bases: TGTGCCACCAGTGATTTGTATGACAATGAGCAGTTCTTC.